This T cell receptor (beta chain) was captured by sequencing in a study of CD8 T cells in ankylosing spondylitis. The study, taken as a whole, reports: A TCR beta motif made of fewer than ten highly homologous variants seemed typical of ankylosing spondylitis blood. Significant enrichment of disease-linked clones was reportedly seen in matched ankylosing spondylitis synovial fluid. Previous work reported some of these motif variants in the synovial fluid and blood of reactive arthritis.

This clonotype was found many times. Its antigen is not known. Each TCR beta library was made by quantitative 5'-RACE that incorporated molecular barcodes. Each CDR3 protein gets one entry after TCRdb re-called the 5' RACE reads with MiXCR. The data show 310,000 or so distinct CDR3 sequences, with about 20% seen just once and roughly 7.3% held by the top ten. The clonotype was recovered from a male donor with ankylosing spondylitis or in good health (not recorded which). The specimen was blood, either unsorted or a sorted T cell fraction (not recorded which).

This CDR3 is CASSLAAFGEQFF. The CDR3 bases are TGTGCCAGCAGCTTAGCCGCTTTTGGGGAGCAGTTCTTC. The rearrangement joins TRBV11-1 to TRBJ2-1; no clear D gene. V gave up 0 bases and J gave up 10 bases, with 10 bases separating them. The CDR3 sequence is 13 residues long. Germline V lookup: CDR1 SGHAT, CDR2 FQDESV (reference sequence). The full variable domain, rest sourced from reference TRBV11-1 and TRBJ2-1, is EAEVAQSPRYKITEKSQAVAFWCDPISGHATLYWYRQILGQGPELLVQFQDESVVDDSQLPKDRFSAERLKGVDSTLKIQPAELGDSAMYLCASSLAAFGEQFFGPGTRLTVL.